This T cell receptor (beta chain) was captured in a study of cytomegalovirus exposure and HLA in healthy donors. The wider study: Among the roughly 400 genotyped donors, 81% were placed in the Caucasian-associated ancestry cluster. Study findings and constraints: Generally TCR sequences proved uncommon, though certain public TCRs appeared in numerous donors. In an earlier analysis, most TCR beta V segments were productive about 87% or about 30% of the time.

With V trimmed by 6 bases and J by 10 bases, 10 bases remained unmatched. The CDR3 is made up of 13 amino acids. Germline V gene data show CDR1 as MDHEN and CDR2 as SYDVKM. About this clone itself: What it binds is not known.

It was with 60 Vbeta and 13 Jbeta primers that the PCR ran. Sequencing used immunoSEQ multiplex PCR; TCRdb keeps in-frame clones, though not all of them. The sample holds 120,000 to 150,000 clones, 70% to 85% seen once. Sequencing used PBMCs. V usage is TRBV28 and J usage is TRBJ1-1; 8 bases map to TRBD1. The TCR sequence derives from a middle-aged woman in good health and CMV-seronegative. This CDR3 is CASSAGQALRAFF. As DNA, the CDR3 is TGTGCCAGCAGCGCGGGACAGGCTTTGAGAGCTTTCTTT.